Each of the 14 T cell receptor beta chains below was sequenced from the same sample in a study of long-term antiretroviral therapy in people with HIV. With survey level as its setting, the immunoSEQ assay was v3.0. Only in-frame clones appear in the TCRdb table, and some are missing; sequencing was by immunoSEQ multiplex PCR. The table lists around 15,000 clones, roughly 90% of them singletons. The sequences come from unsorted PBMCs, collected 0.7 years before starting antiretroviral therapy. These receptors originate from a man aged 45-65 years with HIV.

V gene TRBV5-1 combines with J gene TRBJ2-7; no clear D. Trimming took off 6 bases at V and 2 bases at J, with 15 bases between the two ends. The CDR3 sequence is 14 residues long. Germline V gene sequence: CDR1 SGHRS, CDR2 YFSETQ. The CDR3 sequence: CASTPSRFTYEQYF. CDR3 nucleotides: TGCGCCAGCACACCGAGTCGGTTTACCTACGAGCAGTACTTC.

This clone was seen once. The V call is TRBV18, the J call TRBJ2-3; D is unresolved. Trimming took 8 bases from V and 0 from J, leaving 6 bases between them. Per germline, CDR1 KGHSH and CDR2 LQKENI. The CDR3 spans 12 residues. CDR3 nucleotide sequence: TGTGCCAGCGCGATTAGCACAGATACGCAGTATTTT. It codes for CASAISTDTQYF.

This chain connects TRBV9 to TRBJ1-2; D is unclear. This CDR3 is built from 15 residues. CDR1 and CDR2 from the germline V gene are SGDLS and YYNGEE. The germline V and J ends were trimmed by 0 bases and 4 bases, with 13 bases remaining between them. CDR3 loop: CASSVDPMRPYGYTF. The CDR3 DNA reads TGTGCCAGCAGCGTAGATCCCATGAGGCCCTATGGCTACACCTTC.

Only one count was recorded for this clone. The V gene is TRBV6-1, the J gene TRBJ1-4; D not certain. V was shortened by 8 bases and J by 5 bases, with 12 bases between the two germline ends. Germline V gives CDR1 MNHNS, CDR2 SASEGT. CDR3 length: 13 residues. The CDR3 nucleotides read TGTGCCAGCCGGGGAAAGGGAAATGAAAAACTGTTTTTT. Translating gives CASRGKGNEKLFF.

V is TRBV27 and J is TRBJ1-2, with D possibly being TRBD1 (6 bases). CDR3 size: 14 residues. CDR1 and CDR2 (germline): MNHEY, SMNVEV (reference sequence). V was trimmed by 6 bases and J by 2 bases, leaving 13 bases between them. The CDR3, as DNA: TGTGCCAGCAGACAGACAGGCGCCAACTATGGCTACACCTTC. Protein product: CASRQTGANYGYTF.

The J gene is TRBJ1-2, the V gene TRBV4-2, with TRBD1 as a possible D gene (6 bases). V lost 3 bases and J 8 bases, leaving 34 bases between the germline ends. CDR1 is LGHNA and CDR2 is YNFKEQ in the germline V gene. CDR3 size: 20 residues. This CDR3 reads CASSQDQAFTDSGKLWGYTF. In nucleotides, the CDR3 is TGTGCCAGCAGCCAGGATCAGGCTTTTACGGACAGCGGAAAGTTATGGGGCTACACCTTC.

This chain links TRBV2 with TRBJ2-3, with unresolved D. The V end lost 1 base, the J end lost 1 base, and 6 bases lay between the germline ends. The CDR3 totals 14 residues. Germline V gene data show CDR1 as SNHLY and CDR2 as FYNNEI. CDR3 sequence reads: CASSEDLGTDTQYF. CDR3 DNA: TGTGCCAGCAGTGAAGACCTGGGCACAGATACGCAGTATTTT. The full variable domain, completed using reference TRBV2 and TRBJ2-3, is EPEVTQTPSHQVTQMGQEVILRCVPISNHLYFYWYRQILGQKVEFLVSFYNNEISEKSEIFDDQFSVERPDGSNFTLKIRSTKLEDSAMYFCASSEDLGTDTQYFGPGTRLTVL.

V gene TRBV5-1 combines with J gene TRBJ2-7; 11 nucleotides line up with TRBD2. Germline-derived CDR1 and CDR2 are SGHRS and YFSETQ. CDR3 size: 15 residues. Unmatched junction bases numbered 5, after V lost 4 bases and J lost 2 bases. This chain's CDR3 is CASSPSGGRAYEQYF. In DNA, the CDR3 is TGCGCCAGCAGCCCTAGCGGGGGGAGGGCCTACGAGCAGTACTTC.

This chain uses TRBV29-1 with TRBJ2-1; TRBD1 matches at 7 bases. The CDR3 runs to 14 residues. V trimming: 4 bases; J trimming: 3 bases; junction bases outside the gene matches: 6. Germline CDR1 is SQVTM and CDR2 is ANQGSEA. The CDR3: CSVAPGQLYNEQFF. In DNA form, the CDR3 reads TGCAGCGTTGCCCCGGGACAGCTCTACAATGAGCAGTTCTTC.

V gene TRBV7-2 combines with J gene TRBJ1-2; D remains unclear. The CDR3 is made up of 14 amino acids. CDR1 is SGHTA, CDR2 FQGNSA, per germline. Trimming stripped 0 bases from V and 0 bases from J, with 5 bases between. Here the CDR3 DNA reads TGTGCCAGCAGCTTAGCGATGGCTAACTATGGCTACACCTTC. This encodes CASSLAMANYGYTF.

In DNA, the CDR3 is TGTGCCAGCAGCAGCCGCAGGACTAACTATGGCTACACCTTC. This encodes CASSSRRTNYGYTF. J is TRBJ1-2 and V is TRBV5-4; D is ambiguous. The V gene's germline CDR1 is SGHNT and CDR2 YYREEE (reference sequence). This CDR3 region has 14 residues. V gave up 4 bases and J gave up 0 bases, with 10 bases separating them.

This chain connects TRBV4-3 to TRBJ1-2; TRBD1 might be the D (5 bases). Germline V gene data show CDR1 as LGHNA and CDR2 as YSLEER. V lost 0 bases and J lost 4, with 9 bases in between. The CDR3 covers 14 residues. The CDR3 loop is CASSQDDRIYGYTF. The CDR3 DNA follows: TGCGCCAGCAGCCAAGACGACAGAATCTATGGCTACACCTTC.

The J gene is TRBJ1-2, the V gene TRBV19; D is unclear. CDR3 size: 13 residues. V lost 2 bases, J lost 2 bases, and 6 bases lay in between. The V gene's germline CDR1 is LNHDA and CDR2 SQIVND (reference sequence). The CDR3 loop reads CASSIRTNYGYTF. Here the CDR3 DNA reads TGTGCCAGTAGTATAAGGACCAACTATGGCTACACCTTC.

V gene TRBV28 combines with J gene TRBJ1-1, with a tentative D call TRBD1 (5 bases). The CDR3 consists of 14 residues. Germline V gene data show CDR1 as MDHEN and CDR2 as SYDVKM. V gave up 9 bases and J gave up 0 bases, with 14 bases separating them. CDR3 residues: CASEGRGMNTEAFF. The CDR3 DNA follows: TGTGCCAGTGAGGGGCGTGGGATGAACACTGAAGCTTTCTTT.